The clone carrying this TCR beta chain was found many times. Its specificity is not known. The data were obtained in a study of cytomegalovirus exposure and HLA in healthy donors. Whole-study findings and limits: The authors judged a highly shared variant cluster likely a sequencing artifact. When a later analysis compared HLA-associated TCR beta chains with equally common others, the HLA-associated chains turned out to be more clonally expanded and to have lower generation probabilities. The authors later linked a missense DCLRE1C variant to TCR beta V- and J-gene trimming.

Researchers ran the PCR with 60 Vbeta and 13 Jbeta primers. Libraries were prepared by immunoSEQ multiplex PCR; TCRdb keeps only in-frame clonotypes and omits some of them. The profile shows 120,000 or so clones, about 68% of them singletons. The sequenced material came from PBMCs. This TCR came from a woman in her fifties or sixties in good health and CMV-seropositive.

The CDR3 DNA reads TGTGCCAGCAGTTACGCAAGTTCGGTTGGCACTGAAGCTTTCTTT. Translation gives CASSYASSVGTEAFF. J is TRBJ1-1 and V is TRBV6-5; D remains unclear. Per the germline V gene, CDR1 is MNHEY and CDR2 is SVGAGI. The CDR3 extends over 15 amino acids. Trimming pared 2 bases from V and 4 bases from J, leaving 14 bases between.